This T cell receptor (beta chain) is drawn from a study of T cell repertoires in cytomegalovirus infection. Study context: Indications of both CMV infection and matching HLA type were provided by public TCR beta signatures. Study-level results: Based on cumulative public TCR beta family frequency, carriers of CMV plus the relevant HLA were identified. The ex vivo response was dominated by HLA-C-restricted CMV-specific TCR beta clonotypes.

TCRdb recomputed calls from the reads with MiXCR, one row per CDR3 protein. This table holds fewer than 200,000 distinct CDR3 sequences, about 15% found once. This clonotype was found many times. Its target is unknown. Material: PBMCs. The TCR comes from a human donor in good health (CMV status not recorded). Some clones in this sample may be carry-over from other donors' samples.

The chain's CDR3 is CSVGTGGNYGYTF. The CDR3 DNA reads TGCAGCGTTGGGACAGGGGGCAACTATGGCTACACCTTC. The chain combines TRBV29-1 with TRBJ1-2; the match to TRBD1 covers 11 bases. V shed 4 bases and J 2 bases; nucleotides not matched to a gene: 0. Germline assignment: CDR1 SQVTM and CDR2 ANQGSEA. There are 13 residues in the CDR3.